A single sample is the source of the 19 T cell receptor beta chains below, sequenced in a study of control samples from healthy donors and cancer patients. Data came from immunoSEQ multiplex PCR; TCRdb stores just in-frame clones and leaves some out. Here the sample spans some 120,000 clones, approximately 94% being singletons. The sequenced material came from PBMCs. Source of these receptors: a man aged 45-65 years with head and neck cancer.

The chain uses TRBV18 and TRBJ1-5; D uncertain. The CDR3 loop spans 14 amino acids. V gave up 3 bases and J gave up 0 bases, with 6 bases separating them. The V gene's germline CDR1 is KGHSH and CDR2 LQKENI. The CDR3: CASSPGDSNQPQHF. CDR3 DNA sequence: TGTGCCAGCTCACCTGGGGATAGCAATCAGCCCCAGCATTTT.

CDR3 loop: CASSVVGSAGTDTQYF. The CDR3 nucleotides read TGTGCCAGCAGCGTAGTGGGGTCGGCAGGGACAGATACGCAGTATTTT. The chain uses TRBV9 and TRBJ2-3, with D possibly matching TRBD1 (5 bases). V lost 0 bases to trimming and J lost 3 bases, with 14 bases between them. Germline V gene sequence: CDR1 SGDLS, CDR2 YYNGEE. The CDR3 runs to 16 residues.

This chain connects TRBV4-3 to TRBJ2-1; 8 bases line up with TRBD2. Germline V gene sequence: CDR1 LGHNA, CDR2 YSLEER. The CDR3 runs to 16 residues. J was trimmed by 7 bases and V by 0 bases; bases with no gene match: 8. The CDR3 nucleotides read TGCGCCAGCAGCCAAGATGTTGGCGGGGGGCGGAATGAGCAGTTCTTC. Translating gives CASSQDVGGGRNEQFF.

This clone is a singleton in its sample. The chain uses TRBV28 and TRBJ2-7; 11 positions agree with TRBD2. There are 14 residues in the CDR3. Germline V gene sequence: CDR1 MDHEN, CDR2 SYDVKM. Losses at the gene ends were 6 bases for V and 7 bases for J; bases not matched to a gene: 8. CDR3 nucleotide sequence: TGTGCCAGCAGGCTTACTAGCGGGGGTGGGGAGCAGTACTTC. This gives the protein CASRLTSGGGEQYF.

The chain links TRBV30 to TRBJ1-4, with 7 bases fitting TRBD1. The CDR3 length is 12 residues. V was clipped by 7 bases and J by 8 bases; unmatched bases: 7. In germline, CDR1 is GTSNPN, CDR2 SVGIG (reference sequence). This chain's CDR3 is CAFDRVGEKLFF. In nucleotides, the CDR3 is TGTGCCTTCGACAGGGTAGGCGAAAAACTGTTTTTT.

The chain links TRBV30 to TRBJ1-1; D remains ambiguous. The V and J ends lost 4 bases and 5 bases respectively, with 14 bases between them. The CDR3 runs 13 residues. Looked up from germline, CDR1 is GTSNPN and CDR2 is SVGIG (reference sequence). CDR3 DNA: TGTGCCTGGACCCCCCCGGCATGGACTGAAGCTTTCTTT. Protein: CAWTPPAWTEAFF.

The chain carries TRBV24-1 and TRBJ2-1, with 9 bases fitting TRBD1. In germline, CDR1 is KGHDR, CDR2 SFDVKD. The CDR3 runs 15 residues. After removal of 4 bases from V and 3 bases from J, the junction contained 3 bases not matched to a gene. CDR3 sequence (DNA): TGTGCCACCAGTGAGACAGGGGGGAACTACAATGAGCAGTTCTTC. This gives the protein CATSETGGNYNEQFF.

CDR3 sequence: CASSWGQGYGYTF. In DNA form, the CDR3 reads TGTGCCAGCAGTTGGGGACAGGGCTATGGCTACACCTTC. This rearrangement joins TRBV12-3 or TRBV12-4 to TRBJ1-2; 9 bases line up with TRBD1. This CDR3 comprises 13 residues. The ends lost 4 bases at V and 4 bases at J; junction bases unmatched: 1.

This clone was counted a few times. The chain couples TRBV4-1 to TRBJ1-1; perhaps TRBD1 as D (5 bases). The germline V and J ends were trimmed by 0 bases and 7 bases, with 12 bases remaining between them. This CDR3 has 14 amino acids. CDR1 and CDR2 from the germline V gene are MGHRA and YSYEKL. The CDR3 sequence: CASSQERGRGEAFF. CDR3 DNA: TGCGCCAGCAGCCAAGAAAGGGGTAGGGGTGAAGCTTTCTTT.

The gene calls are TRBV19 and TRBJ2-5; D unclear. The CDR3 is made up of 13 amino acids. Germline V lookup: CDR1 LNHDA, CDR2 SQIVND (reference sequence). Deletions cut 3 bases from V and 7 bases from J, with 12 bases between. The CDR3 sequence is CASSMMYSGTQYF. The CDR3 region has the DNA TGTGCCAGTAGTATGATGTATTCGGGGACCCAGTACTTC.

The CDR3 protein is CASSPTGGRSTDTQYF. The CDR3, as DNA: TGTGCCAGCAGCCCCACAGGGGGCAGGAGCACAGATACGCAGTATTTT. The gene calls are TRBV7-9 and TRBJ2-3; TRBD1 matches at 9 bases. Unmatched junction bases numbered 6, after V lost 5 bases and J lost 0 bases. The CDR3 is 16 residues long. Germline V lookup: CDR1 SEHNR, CDR2 FQNEAQ (reference sequence).

V usage is TRBV6-6 and J usage is TRBJ2-1, with D possibly being TRBD1 (6 bases). CDR1 is MNHNY and CDR2 is SVGAGI in the germline V gene (reference sequence). This CDR3 comprises 13 residues. V lost 4 bases, J lost 3 bases, and 7 bases lay in between. CDR3 loop: CASSLDSYNEQFF. The CDR3 DNA sequence: TGTGCCAGCAGTTTGGACAGCTACAATGAGCAGTTCTTC.

The chain uses TRBV18 and TRBJ2-7; D gene ambiguous. This CDR3 has 11 residues. Germline CDR1 KGHSH, CDR2 LQKENI. With 1 base removed from V and 6 bases from J, the gap between germline ends came to 4 bases. The CDR3, as DNA: TGTGCCAGCTCACCACAGGTCGAGCAGTACTTC. This gives the protein CASSPQVEQYF.

V gene TRBV7-3 combines with J gene TRBJ2-1, with 8 bases aligning to TRBD2. The V segment lost 2 bases and the J segment 2 bases; nucleotides outside the gene matches: 2. The CDR3 covers 15 residues. Germline-derived CDR1 and CDR2 are SGHTA and FQGTGA. The CDR3 region is CASSLAGGAYNEQFF. The DNA of the CDR3 is TGTGCCAGCAGCTTAGCGGGGGGCGCCTACAATGAGCAGTTCTTC.

In DNA form, the CDR3 reads TGTGCCAGCAGCCAAGTGCAGATTTATCAGCCCCAGCATTTT. Protein sequence: CASSQVQIYQPQHF. J is TRBJ1-5 and V is TRBV14; no reliable D call. CDR1 and CDR2 from the germline V gene are SGHDN and FVKESK. The CDR3 runs to 14 residues. Trimming cost V 1 base and J 5 bases, with 9 bases left between them.

The sample holds one count of this clone. V is TRBV11-3 and J is TRBJ2-1; TRBD1 might be the D (5 bases). Germline V lookup: CDR1 SGHNT, CDR2 YENEEA. V lost 2 bases, J lost 2 bases, and 10 bases lay in between. There are 15 residues in the CDR3. The CDR3 reads CASSLNVDTYNEQFF. DNA of the CDR3: TGTGCCAGCAGCTTAAATGTGGACACCTACAATGAGCAGTTCTTC. The variable domain in full, completed from reference TRBV11-3 and TRBJ2-1, reads EAGVVQSPRYKIIEKKQPVAFWCNPISGHNTLYWYLQNLGQGPELLIRYENEEAVDDSQLPKDRFSAERLKGVDSTLKIQPAELGDSAVYLCASSLNVDTYNEQFFGPGTRLTVL.

The chain links TRBV24-1 to TRBJ2-7; 10 bases are a match to TRBD1. The germline CDR1 and CDR2 sequences are KGHDR and SFDVKD. This CDR3 is 14 amino acids long. V lost 4 bases, J lost 6 bases, and 5 bases stayed unmatched. The CDR3 loop reads CATSDRDRGGEQYF. In DNA, the CDR3 is TGTGCCACCAGTGACAGGGACAGGGGAGGCGAGCAGTACTTC.

The rearrangement uses TRBV5-1 and TRBJ2-5; possible D gene TRBD1, 6 bases. Trimming took 0 bases from V and 4 from J, leaving 19 bases between them. This CDR3 has 17 amino acids. CDR1 is SGHRS, CDR2 YFSETQ, per germline. CDR3 nucleotide sequence: TGCGCCAGCAGCTTGGGGGCACAGGGACCCTCAAGAGAGACCCAGTACTTC. It is translated as CASSLGAQGPSRETQYF.

The rearrangement uses TRBV14 and TRBJ1-2; D is uncertain. The CDR3 extends over 14 amino acids. The germline V and J ends were trimmed by 1 base and 8 bases, with 14 bases remaining between them. The germline V gene encodes CDR1 SGHDN and CDR2 FVKESK. DNA for the CDR3: TGTGCCAGCAGCCAAGTGGTCGGCGCGGGGGGCTACACCTTC. It yields the protein CASSQVVGAGGYTF.